A selection of T cell receptor beta chains follows, all from one sample in a study of CD8+ T cells in alopecia areata. Sequenced by immunoSEQ multiplex PCR; TCRdb stores in-frame clones only, minus some. The sample has fewer than 100,000 clones, under 70% seen once. The sample consisted of CD8+ T cells sorted from blood, taken at week 4, from a patient treated with tofacitinib. Receptor source: a human donor with alopecia areata. Each CDR3 is given with its conserved first and last residue. Each record gives: J gene, D gene, clone size, V gene, CDR3 DNA, CDR3 protein. The D gene is left open where the match is weak. Rows may omit the clone size; those that give it use once, few, many or a size class.

TRBJ1-5 - - TRBV5-6 TGTGCCAGCAGCTCCCTACAGGGTAATCAGCCCCAGCATTTT CASSSLQGNQPQHF
TRBJ2-1 TRBD1 - TRBV6-4 TGTGCCAGCAGTAAAGGACAGGACTACAATGAGCAGTTCTTC CASSKGQDYNEQFF
TRBJ2-1 - few TRBV7-9 TGTGCCAGCAGCCCGTCGACAGCTAGCTCCTACAATGAGCAGTTCTTC CASSPSTASSYNEQFF
TRBJ1-1 - - TRBV7-9 TGTGCCAGCAGCTCCGCCCCGAACACTGAAGCTTTCTTT CASSSAPNTEAFF
TRBJ1-5 - many TRBV4-1 TGCGCCAGCAGCCAAGTGGGAGGTACTCGGCCTCAGCCCCAGCATTTT CASSQVGGTRPQPQHF
TRBJ2-7 - few TRBV2 TGTGCCAGCAGCTGGGGGCGGAACGAGCAGTACTTC CASSWGRNEQYF
TRBJ1-1 - - TRBV2 TGTGCCAGGGGGACGGGAGAGAACACTGAAGCTTTCTTT CARGTGENTEAFF
TRBJ1-1 TRBD1 - TRBV9 TGTGCCAGCAGCGTGGGAGGAAACGACAGGGCCACTGAAGCTTTCTTT CASSVGGNDRATEAFF
TRBJ2-1 TRBD2 - TRBV29-1 TGCAGCGTTCAAGGGACTAGCGGGGGGGCCGTTAGTCCCTATGAGCAGTTCTTC CSVQGTSGGAVSPYEQFF
TRBJ2-1 - - TRBV5-6 TGTGCCAGCAGCCATGACATTAGCTCCTACAATGAGCAGTTCTTC CASSHDISSYNEQFF
TRBJ2-3 - once TRBV6-6 TGTGCCAGCAGTTACGTTGGGGGGGCCGCAGATACGCAGTATTTT CASSYVGGAADTQYF
TRBJ2-7 - - TRBV27 TGTGCCAGCAGTCTCCGAGGACAGAGCTCCTACGAGCAGTACTTC CASSLRGQSSYEQYF
TRBJ1-5 - - TRBV4-1 TGCGCCAGCAGCCAAGTCGCGGGGAATCAGCCCCAGCATTTT CASSQVAGNQPQHF
TRBJ1-1 - - TRBV30 TGTGCCTGGAGTGAAGGGACTATAATGAACACTGAAGCTTTCTTT CAWSEGTIMNTEAFF
TRBJ2-7 TRBD2 - TRBV7-8 TGTGCCAGCAGCTTGTGGCGGGAGTCTTACGAGCAGTACTTC CASSLWRESYEQYF
TRBJ1-5 TRBD1 few TRBV11-2 TGTGCCAGCAGCCCCCGGGACAGCGATCAGCCCCAGCATTTT CASSPRDSDQPQHF
TRBJ2-7 - - TRBV30 TGTGCCTGGGCGGACTTCAGCTCCTACGAGCAGTACTTC CAWADFSSYEQYF
TRBJ2-1 - few TRBV7-2 TGTGCCAGCAGCACAGCCTCGACTGGCAATGAGCAGTTCTTC CASSTASTGNEQFF
TRBJ2-1 - - TRBV10-3 TGTGCCATCAGTGACAGGGGGGCGAATGAGCAGTTCTTC CAISDRGANEQFF
TRBJ2-2 TRBD1 - TRBV4-3 TGCGCCAGCAGCCAAGGGACAGGGACCACCGGGGAGCTGTTTTTT CASSQGTGTTGELFF